These 18 T cell receptor beta chains came from one sample sequenced in a study of cytomegalovirus exposure and HLA in healthy donors (dated by TCRdb to about 2017). Library generation was performed with the immunoSEQ multiplex PCR assay. For the multiplex PCR, a mixture combining 60 forward primers for TCR Vbeta segments and 13 reverse primers for TCR Jbeta segments was used. What TCRdb holds here is the immuneACCESS table cut down to in-frame rearrangements. Part of the clones is not present; checked against another copy, under half of the missing clones reflect an unresolved V gene, and the others are unexplained. In all, the sample holds some 140,000 clones, and less than 80% of those were seen once. 6.5% of the sample is held by the ten biggest clonotypes. Sequencing input: PBMCs. The source of these receptors is a man between 40 and 49 years old in good health and CMV-seropositive.

This chain joins TRBV5-1 and TRBJ2-7; the match to TRBD2 covers 10 bases. This CDR3 spans 15 amino acids. The ends lost 4 bases at V and 2 bases at J; junction bases unmatched: 6. From germline, CDR1 is SGHRS and CDR2 YFSETQ. CDR3 region: CASSRGTSETYEQYF. The CDR3 DNA reads TGCGCCAGCAGCCGGGGGACTAGCGAAACCTACGAGCAGTACTTC.

This clone was seen a handful of times. This CDR3 is CASSLDRTYEQYF. In nucleotides, the CDR3 is TGTGCCAGCAGCTTGGACAGAACCTACGAGCAGTACTTC. The chain is built from TRBV5-6 and TRBJ2-7, with D unresolved. The length of the CDR3 is 13 residues. Germline assignment: CDR1 SGHDT and CDR2 YYEEEE. V was pared by 0 bases and J by 2 bases, with 6 bases between.

This rearrangement joins TRBV15 to TRBJ2-6; no definite D call. Germline CDR1 LNHNV, CDR2 YYDKDF (reference sequence). This CDR3 region has 17 residues. V lost 3 bases to trimming and J lost 4 bases, with 16 bases between them. The CDR3 spells CATSSSPGLLGANVLTF. DNA of the CDR3: TGTGCCACCAGCAGTTCGCCAGGCCTTCTCGGGGCCAACGTCCTGACTTTC.

The chain joins TRBV10-3 to TRBJ2-1; a weak D match, TRBD2 (5 bases). The CDR3 consists of 15 residues. CDR1 is ENHRY, CDR2 SYGVKD, per germline. V gave up 0 bases and J gave up 5 bases, with 11 bases separating them. CDR3 bases: TGTGCCATCAGTGAGTCCGGGATTAATGACAATGAGCAGTTCTTC. It codes for CAISESGINDNEQFF.

The chain combines TRBV7-9 with TRBJ2-5; TRBD1 might be the D (5 bases). CDR1 and CDR2 from the germline V gene are SEHNR and FQNEAQ (reference sequence). This CDR3 region has 13 residues. Between the trimmed V and J ends, which lost 5 bases and 11 bases, there was a span of 18 bases. CDR3 sequence (DNA): TGTGCCAGCAGCCCACCTCAGGGTAAAGAGCAGTACTTC. Amino acid sequence: CASSPPQGKEQYF. The full variable domain, rest sourced from reference TRBV7-9 and TRBJ2-5, is DTGVSQNPRHKITKRGQNVTFRCDPISEHNRLYWYRQTLGQGPEFLTYFQNEAQLEKSRLLSDRFSAERPKGSFSTLEIQRTEQGDSAMYLCASSPPQGKEQYFGPGTRLLVL.

The J gene is TRBJ2-7, the V gene TRBV6-1; 7 bases match TRBD1. J lost 0 bases, V lost 11 bases, and 4 bases had no gene match. The CDR3 length is 12 residues. Germline V gene lookup returns CDR1 MNHNS and CDR2 SASEGT. This CDR3 is CAGGQFSYEQYF. In DNA form, the CDR3 reads TGTGCCGGGGGACAGTTCTCCTACGAGCAGTACTTC.

For the CDR3, the DNA is TGTGCCAGCAGCAGTAGGGGGTCTAATGAAAAACTGTTTTTT. It codes for CASSSRGSNEKLFF. The chain carries TRBV11-2 and TRBJ1-4; perhaps TRBD1 as D (6 bases). This CDR3 has 14 amino acids. V was trimmed by 5 bases and J by 3 bases, leaving 10 bases between them. Germline CDR1 is SGHAT and CDR2 is FQNNGV.

This rearrangement joins TRBV9 to TRBJ2-1, with a weak D call TRBD2 (6 bases). The V end lost 4 bases, the J end lost 5 bases, and 13 bases lay between the germline ends. This CDR3 is 14 amino acids long. CDR1 SGDLS and CDR2 YYNGEE come from the germline V gene. The CDR3 protein is CASSSQSGDNEQFF. CDR3 bases: TGTGCCAGCAGCTCTCAGTCGGGGGACAATGAGCAGTTCTTC.

The gene calls are TRBV9 and TRBJ2-1; 7 nucleotides line up with TRBD1. This CDR3 is 15 amino acids long. With 3 bases clipped from V and 4 bases from J, the junction kept 7 bases outside the gene matches. Germline V CDR1 and CDR2: SGDLS, YYNGEE. The CDR3 DNA reads as TGTGCCAGCAGCGCGCCAAGGGGGCCATACAATGAGCAGTTCTTC. Its protein is CASSAPRGPYNEQFF.

This rearrangement joins TRBV7-9 to TRBJ2-3, with 7 bases matching TRBD2. The CDR3 runs to 14 residues. Germline CDR1 and CDR2: SEHNR and FQNEAQ (reference sequence). The J segment lost 3 bases and the V segment lost 5 bases, leaving 5 bases of the junction unmatched. The CDR3 sequence is CASSPGGGTDTQYF. The DNA of the CDR3 is TGTGCCAGCAGCCCGGGAGGCGGAACAGATACGCAGTATTTT.

The V and J genes are TRBV19 and TRBJ2-7; D uncertain. In germline, CDR1 is LNHDA, CDR2 SQIVND (reference sequence). Trimming stripped 5 bases from V and 4 bases from J, with 18 bases between. This CDR3 has 15 amino acids. CDR3 nucleotides: TGTGCCAGTAGTGTCGTCGGTCGTTCCTATTACGAGCAGTACTTC. Translated, it gives CASSVVGRSYYEQYF.

The J gene is TRBJ1-6, the V gene TRBV6-1; a weak D match, TRBD1 (6 bases). V was cut by 7 bases and J by 11 bases, with 12 bases left in between. CDR1 and CDR2 from the germline V gene are MNHNS and SASEGT. The CDR3 spans 12 residues. The CDR3 DNA sequence: TGTGCCAGCACAGGGGATTGGACACCCCTCCACTTT. Amino acids: CASTGDWTPLHF.

This clone appeared once. The V and J genes are TRBV6-9 and TRBJ1-5, with D uncertain. The CDR3 sequence is 15 residues long. With 2 bases removed from V and 4 bases from J, the gap between germline ends came to 12 bases. Germline V gives CDR1 MNHGY, CDR2 SVAAGI. The chain's CDR3 is CASSYRSPYNQPQHF. CDR3 DNA: TGTGCCAGCAGTTATCGGTCCCCATATAATCAGCCCCAGCATTTT.

The chain has TRBV6-5 and TRBJ2-3, with 8 bases identical to TRBD2. CDR1 and CDR2 (germline): MNHEY, SVGAGI. The CDR3 is made up of 14 amino acids. The junction had 9 bases not matched to a gene; V was cut back by 8 bases and J by 5 bases. The CDR3: CASGGLGYGDTQYF. The CDR3 nucleotides are TGTGCCAGCGGGGGACTAGGTTATGGAGATACGCAGTATTTT.

The rearrangement joins TRBV7-6 to TRBJ2-1, with a possible D match to TRBD2 (5 bases). In germline, CDR1 is SGHVS, CDR2 FNYEAQ. CDR3 length: 15 residues. V was cut by 2 bases and J by 6 bases, with 14 bases left in between. The CDR3 sequence is CASSLMGDRRNEQFF. The CDR3 DNA reads TGTGCCAGCAGCTTAATGGGAGACCGTCGCAATGAGCAGTTCTTC.

The V call is TRBV19, the J call TRBJ2-3, with D perhaps matching TRBD2 (5 bases). The CDR3 totals 12 residues. Trimming left V 4 bases short and J 6 bases short, with 8 bases between. Per germline, CDR1 LNHDA and CDR2 SQIVND (reference sequence). The DNA for the CDR3 is TGTGCCAGTAGTACTTCGGGGGATACGCAGTATTTT. It specifies CASSTSGDTQYF. Combining the CDR3 with reference TRBV19 and TRBJ2-3 gives the whole variable domain DGGITQSPKYLFRKEGQNVTLSCEQNLNHDAMYWYRQDPGQGLRLIYYSQIVNDFQKGDIAEGYSVSREKKESFPLTVTSAQKNPTAFYLCASSTSGDTQYFGPGTRLTVL.

The genes are TRBV6-4 and TRBJ2-1, with 10 bases matching TRBD2. This CDR3 has 15 amino acids. Germline V lookup: CDR1 MRHNA, CDR2 SNTAGT. V trimming: 6 bases; J trimming: 6 bases; junction bases outside the gene matches: 8. The CDR3 reads CASSSTSGAPNEQFF. CDR3 coding DNA: TGTGCCAGCAGCTCTACTAGCGGGGCACCCAATGAGCAGTTCTTC.

This chain joins TRBV6-5 and TRBJ2-1; tentative D call: TRBD2 (5 bases). The CDR3 is 15 residues long. Trimming cost V 0 bases and J 4 bases, with 10 bases left between them. Germline lookup yields CDR1 MNHEY and CDR2 SVGAGI. CDR3 in amino acids: CASSYSNRRYNEQFF. The CDR3 coding sequence is TGTGCCAGCAGTTACTCGAACCGGAGGTACAATGAGCAGTTCTTC.